The subject of this entry is one T cell receptor beta chain. The entry originates in a study of shared clonotypes between healthy human individuals. Each subset's genomic DNA was shared equally among a number of immunoSEQ plates. The table came from immunoSEQ multiplex PCR; TCRdb's copy has only in-frame clones and leaves some out. In the table there are 2 million to 2.5 million clones, just over 90% of which are singletons. The CDR3 sequence is 11 residues long. Germline V gives CDR1 DFQATT, CDR2 SNEGSKA (reference sequence). V gave up 0 bases and J gave up 7 bases, with 4 bases separating them. The chain joins TRBV20-1 to TRBJ1-5; unclear D gene. Sequences were obtained from naive CD4+ T cells from PBMCs. Subset defined: CD45RA+ positively selected. This TCR was sampled from a man aged 18 to 35 in good health. Some clones in this sample may be carry-over from other donors' samples. Here the CDR3 reads CSARDRQPQHF. CDR3 coding DNA: TGCAGTGCTAGAGATCGCCAGCCCCAGCATTTT.